The 8 T cell receptor beta chains reported below all come from one sample, sequenced in a study of PD-L1 blockade in urothelial cancer. Sequencing used immunoSEQ multiplex PCR; TCRdb keeps in-frame clones, though not all of them. The sample includes tens of thousands of clones, around nine tenths of them seen just once. The starting material was PBMCs, obtained around atezolizumab (anti-PD-L1) treatment. The origin of the receptors is a man aged 55-75 years with urothelial cancer.

The rearrangement joins TRBV18 to TRBJ2-3, with D possibly matching TRBD2 (6 bases). The CDR3 contains 15 residues. Per the germline V gene, CDR1 is KGHSH and CDR2 is LQKENI. Trimming took 3 bases from V and 4 from J, leaving 14 bases between them. The chain's CDR3 is CASSPLREAPDTQYF. CDR3 nucleotide sequence: TGTGCCAGCTCACCTCTGAGGGAGGCTCCAGATACGCAGTATTTT.

This clone has more than one count but fewer than ten. The chain recombines TRBV10-1 with TRBJ2-2; 7 bases match TRBD2. Germline CDR1 WNHNN, CDR2 SYGVQD (reference sequence). The V segment lost 0 bases and the J segment 7 bases; nucleotides outside the gene matches: 5. The length of the CDR3 is 15 residues. Here the CDR3 reads CASSESGREVGELFF. The DNA of the CDR3 is TGCGCCAGCAGTGAGTCTGGACGGGAGGTCGGGGAGCTGTTTTTT.

This chain connects TRBV29-1 to TRBJ2-7; TRBD2 agrees at 9 bases. The CDR3 extends over 13 amino acids. Per germline, CDR1 SQVTM and CDR2 ANQGSEA. V shed 5 bases and J 6 bases; nucleotides not matched to a gene: 8. The CDR3 loop is CSVLAGVSSEQYF. Written as DNA, the CDR3 is TGCAGCGTTTTAGCGGGAGTGAGCAGCGAGCAGTACTTC.

The V and J genes are TRBV30 and TRBJ1-2; D remains unclear. The germline gives CDR1 GTSNPN, CDR2 SVGIG (reference sequence). V lost 8 bases to trimming and J lost 8 bases, with 15 bases between them. The CDR3 is 11 amino acids. The CDR3 bases are TGTGCCCGTGTCGGCCCAGGAGGCTACACCTTC. Its protein is CARVGPGGYTF.

This clone came up a few times. V usage is TRBV23-1 and J usage is TRBJ1-3; no clear D. TRBV23-1 is annotated as an ORF whose role is uncertain. This CDR3 has 15 residues. The V gene lost 2 bases and the J gene lost 0 bases, with 8 bases spanning the gap. This CDR3 reads CASSQGEDSGNTIYF. DNA of the CDR3: TGCGCCAGCAGTCAAGGGGAGGACTCTGGAAACACCATATATTTT.

V usage is TRBV29-1 and J usage is TRBJ1-2; TRBD1 aligns across 7 bases. The V segment lost 6 bases and the J segment 8 bases; nucleotides outside the gene matches: 9. CDR3 length equals 12 residues. From germline, CDR1 is SQVTM and CDR2 ANQGSEA. CDR3 coding DNA: TGCAGCGTCAACCCAGGGGGTTACGGCTACACCTTC. Translated, it gives CSVNPGGYGYTF. The full variable domain, with the rest looked up from reference TRBV29-1 and TRBJ1-2, is SAVISQKPSRDICQRGTSLTIQCQVDSQVTMMFWYRQQPGQSLTLIATANQGSEATYESGFVIDKFPISRPNLTFSTLTVSNMSPEDSSIYLCSVNPGGYGYTFGSGTRLTVV.

V usage is TRBV5-1 and J usage is TRBJ2-7, with TRBD1 matching over 11 bases. Germline-derived CDR1 and CDR2 are SGHRS and YFSETQ. Losses at the gene ends were 1 base for V and 1 base for J; bases not matched to a gene: 4. The CDR3 is 16 amino acids. CDR3 protein: CASSLMWDRGSYEQYF. The CDR3 nucleotides are TGCGCCAGCAGCTTGATGTGGGACAGGGGGTCCTACGAGCAGTACTTC.

The J gene is TRBJ2-1, the V gene TRBV6-1; 10 nucleotides line up with TRBD2. Unmatched junction bases numbered 3, after V lost 1 base and J lost 9 bases. The CDR3 is 14 residues long. Germline loops: CDR1 MNHNS, CDR2 SASEGT. The CDR3 region is CASSEGIAGGEQFF. Here the CDR3 DNA reads TGTGCCAGCAGTGAAGGAATAGCGGGAGGTGAGCAGTTCTTC.